Shown below are 9 T cell receptor beta chains from a single sample sequenced in a study of T-cell reconstitution after alpha-beta-depleted transplantation in children. Preparing the TCRbeta library involved the use of unique molecular identifiers. MiXCR was run by TCRdb on the PCR reads, yielding one entry per CDR3 protein. The data hold under 450,000 distinct CDR3 sequences, with roughly 13% observed a single time. Source: PBMCs, taken from the stem cell graft. The receptor set was obtained from a human donor who donated a stem cell graft to a child with Fanconi anemia.

The chain joins TRBV27 to TRBJ2-7; D is ambiguous. The V end lost 4 bases, the J end lost 3 bases, and 22 bases lay between the germline ends. The CDR3 contains 17 residues. The germline V gene has CDR1 MNHEY and CDR2 SMNVEV (reference sequence). The CDR3 region is CASSSSPPAAALYEQYF. The CDR3 bases are TGTGCCAGCAGTTCTTCCCCTCCCGCGGCCGCTCTCTACGAGCAGTACTTC.

This clonotype was observed at least ten times. The rearrangement joins TRBV3-1 to TRBJ2-7; a weak D match, TRBD1 (6 bases). Germline V CDR1 and CDR2: LGHDT, YNNKEL (reference sequence). V was shortened by 3 bases and J by 3 bases, with 6 bases between the two germline ends. This CDR3 is built from 12 residues. The DNA for the CDR3 is TGTGCCAGCAGCCAGGACAGCTACGAGCAGTACTTC. It codes for CASSQDSYEQYF.

This clonotype came up a few times. The CDR3 loop is CASSITGASGANVLTF. For the CDR3, the DNA is TGCGCCAGCAGCATAACAGGGGCATCTGGGGCCAACGTCCTGACTTTC. The gene calls are TRBV5-1 and TRBJ2-6; 7 nucleotides agree with TRBD1. This CDR3 region has 16 residues. V shed 4 bases, J shed 1 base, and the junction held 5 bases outside the gene matches. The germline CDR1 and CDR2 sequences are SGHRS and YFSETQ.

This clonotype was counted a few times. The gene calls are TRBV12-3 or TRBV12-4 and TRBJ1-1; D uncertain. Deletions cut 6 bases from V and 6 bases from J, with 11 bases between. The CDR3 runs 12 residues. The CDR3 here is CASSLRTPEAFF. CDR3 DNA: TGTGCCAGCAGCTTGCGGACGCCTGAAGCTTTCTTT.

The V and J genes are TRBV7-6 and TRBJ2-5, with TRBD2 as a possible D gene (9 bases). The ends were cut back, 5 bases at V and 4 bases at J, with 20 bases in the middle. The CDR3 contains 16 residues. Per germline, CDR1 SGHVS and CDR2 FNYEAQ. The CDR3 DNA reads as TGTGCCAGCAGCCTCGGAGCGGGGGGACAGGCAGAGACCCAGTACTTC. Protein: CASSLGAGGQAETQYF. Drawing the rest from reference TRBV7-6 and TRBJ2-5, the complete variable domain is GAGVSQSPRYKVTKRGQDVALRCDPISGHVSLYWYRQALGQGPEFLTYFNYEAQQDKSGLPNDRFSAERPEGSISTLTIQRTEQRDSAMYRCASSLGAGGQAETQYFGPGTRLLVL.

This clonotype was counted ten times or more. The V and J genes are TRBV6-2 or TRBV6-3 and TRBJ2-2, with D possibly TRBD1 on 7 matching bases. Per germline, CDR1 MNHEY and CDR2 SVGEGT. The CDR3 consists of 15 residues. V was clipped by 7 bases and J by 0 bases, with 12 bases between them. The DNA for the CDR3 is TGTGCCAGCATTCGCAGGGGGGCGAACACCGGGGAGCTGTTTTTT. It is translated as CASIRRGANTGELFF.

V is TRBV20-1 and J is TRBJ2-1; D perhaps matches TRBD1 (5 bases). V gave up 4 bases and J gave up 4 bases, with 5 bases separating them. The CDR3 runs 11 residues. The germline V gene encodes CDR1 DFQATT and CDR2 SNEGSKA (reference sequence). CDR3 DNA sequence: TGCAGTGCTACAGGGTACAATGAGCAGTTCTTC. Its translation is CSATGYNEQFF.

This clonotype occurred a few times. The chain uses TRBV29-1 and TRBJ1-2; 9 bases fit TRBD1. Germline assignment: CDR1 SQVTM and CDR2 ANQGSEA. The CDR3 is 14 amino acids. The V segment lost 3 bases and the J segment 4 bases; nucleotides outside the gene matches: 6. The CDR3 DNA sequence: TGCAGCGTTGATTCGGGGACAGGGATCTATGGCTACACCTTC. Translation gives CSVDSGTGIYGYTF. Variable domain in full (rest from reference TRBV29-1 and TRBJ1-2): SAVISQKPSRDICQRGTSLTIQCQVDSQVTMMFWYRQQPGQSLTLIATANQGSEATYESGFVIDKFPISRPNLTFSTLTVSNMSPEDSSIYLCSVDSGTGIYGYTFGSGTRLTVV.

This clonotype was counted only a few times. This sequence joins TRBV5-1 and TRBJ2-2; no firm D call. Germline V gene lookup returns CDR1 SGHRS and CDR2 YFSETQ. The CDR3 is 14 residues long. The germline V and J ends were trimmed by 7 bases and 1 base, with 11 bases remaining between them. CDR3 nucleotide sequence: TGCGCCAGCCTACGGGCAGAGAACACCGGGGAGCTGTTTTTT. It codes for CASLRAENTGELFF. Drawing the rest from reference TRBV5-1 and TRBJ2-2, the complete variable domain is KAGVTQTPRYLIKTRGQQVTLSCSPISGHRSVSWYQQTPGQGLQFLFEYFSETQRNKGNFPGRFSGRQFSNSRSEMNVSTLELGDSALYLCASLRAENTGELFFGEGSRLTVL.